This record covers a single T cell receptor beta chain. Its specificity is not known. This record comes from a study of blood T cells in healthy people across ages. It was with a sample-barcoded 5' primer and a J-beta primer mix that a second PCR of about 6 to 11 cycles was run. TCRdb reprocessed the 5' RACE reads with MiXCR, giving one entry per CDR3 protein. This table holds 650,000 to 1,000,000 distinct CDR3 sequences, approximately 35% found once. V lost 3 bases and J lost 4, with 24 bases in between. In germline, CDR1 is SQVTM, CDR2 ANQGSEA. This CDR3 comprises 17 residues. Findings of the study overall: CMV infection status of these donors was not known.

This clonotype was sampled from a young man in good health. The specimen sequenced was blood. J is TRBJ1-2 and V is TRBV29-1, with a possible D match to TRBD1 (6 bases). In DNA form, the CDR3 reads TGCAGCGTTGACGCCCTGCCGGGACACCCTACGTCCTATGGCTACACCTTC. Translation gives CSVDALPGHPTSYGYTF.